These T cell receptor beta chains were read from a single sample in a study of shared clonotypes between healthy human individuals. Profiled with immunoSEQ multiplex PCR; TCRdb holds only in-frame clones, not every one. The sample consists of some 490,000 clones, roughly 80% of them appearing once. The specimen was PBMCs. The receptors originated from a woman in her 40s in good health. Some clones in this sample may be carry-over from other donors' samples. Both conserved end residues are part of each CDR3. A D gene is named only where the DNA matches it firmly. Some rows have no size entry. The others give once, few or many, or a class for an expanded clone.

V	D	size	J	length	CDR3	DNA
TRBV18	-	-	TRBJ2-1	16	CASSPTLSGQEAKQFF	TGTGCCAGCTCACCAACTCTATCGGGTCAGGAGGCTAAGCAGTTCTTC
TRBV6-5	-	-	TRBJ2-5	14	CASTTFSEIGTQYF	TGTGCCAGCACCACGTTCAGCGAAATCGGGACCCAGTACTTC
TRBV6-6	TRBD1	-	TRBJ2-2	15	CASNDRETNTGELFF	TGTGCCAGCAATGACAGGGAGACGAACACCGGGGAGCTGTTTTTT
TRBV5-1	-	-	TRBJ1-4	14	CASSPGGTNEKLFF	TGCGCCAGCAGCCCCGGGGGCACTAATGAAAAACTGTTTTTT
TRBV4-2	-	-	TRBJ2-2	19	CASSQDIQGGGMNTGELFF	TGTGCCAGCAGCCAAGATATTCAGGGAGGGGGAATGAACACCGGGGAGCTGTTTTTT
TRBV9	TRBD2	-	TRBJ2-1	17	CASSSPVRAGGPNEQFF	TGTGCCAGCAGCTCCCCCGTAAGAGCGGGAGGGCCCAATGAGCAGTTCTTC
TRBV5-5	-	-	TRBJ1-5	15	CASSLGLSSNQPQHF	TGTGCCAGCAGCTTGGGTCTCAGTAGCAATCAGCCCCAGCATTTT
TRBV19	TRBD1	-	TRBJ2-1	14	CASSTRTGYNEQFF	TGTGCCAGTAGTACTCGGACAGGGTACAATGAGCAGTTCTTC
TRBV28	-	-	TRBJ1-5	15	CASSQGWGSNQPQHF	TGTGCCAGCAGTCAGGGATGGGGGAGCAATCAGCCCCAGCATTTT
TRBV6-1	-	-	TRBJ1-1	13	CASSEIGMGEAFF	TGTGCCAGCAGTGAAATTGGGATGGGGGAAGCTTTCTTT
TRBV29-1	TRBD2	-	TRBJ2-1	15	CSVEGGGASYNEQFF	TGCAGCGTTGAAGGGGGGGGAGCCTCCTACAATGAGCAGTTCTTC
TRBV5-1	-	few	TRBJ1-3	15	CASSSDGGRGNTIYF	TGCGCCAGCAGCTCCGACGGGGGGCGCGGAAACACCATATATTTT
TRBV20-1	-	many	TRBJ2-7	10	CSAGRPGQYF	TGCAGTGCAGGGCGCCCCGGTCAGTACTTC
TRBV7-3	-	-	TRBJ2-7	15	CASSLTREANSEQYF	TGTGCCAGCAGCTTAACGCGAGAGGCGAACAGCGAGCAGTACTTC
TRBV2	-	-	TRBJ1-5	16	CASSDSGQSSNQPQHF	TGTGCCAGCAGTGATTCCGGACAGAGCAGCAATCAGCCCCAGCATTTT
TRBV2	TRBD2	once	TRBJ2-5	16	CASSRDSGRALGTQYF	TGTGCCAGCAGCCGAGACAGCGGGAGGGCCCTAGGGACCCAGTACTTC
TRBV9	-	-	TRBJ2-2	16	CASSVRDGISTGELFF	TGTGCCAGCAGCGTCCGGGACGGAATATCGACCGGGGAGCTGTTTTTT
TRBV7-9	TRBD1	-	TRBJ2-7	14	CASSYRDRSYEQYF	TGTGCCAGCAGCTATAGGGACAGAAGCTACGAGCAGTACTTC
TRBV28	-	-	TRBJ2-7	14	CASSFAQGKNEQYF	TGTGCCAGCAGTTTTGCGCAGGGCAAGAACGAGCAGTACTTC
TRBV7-2	-	few	TRBJ2-7	11	CASSAHEEQYF	TGTGCCAGCAGCGCTCACGAGGAGCAGTACTTC
TRBV5-1	TRBD1	-	TRBJ1-1	14	CASRFDRANTEAFF	TGCGCCAGCAGATTCGACAGGGCGAACACTGAAGCTTTCTTT
TRBV7-3	-	-	TRBJ2-2	14	CASTTRGGTGELFF	TGTGCCAGCACGACTAGGGGAGGCACCGGGGAGCTGTTTTTT
TRBV2	-	-	TRBJ1-3	15	CASSEAQISGNTIYF	TGTGCCAGCAGTGAAGCGCAAATCTCTGGAAACACCATATATTTT
TRBV27	TRBD2	many	TRBJ2-7	14	CASRGSGKAYEQYF	TGTGCCAGCAGGGGGAGCGGGAAGGCCTACGAGCAGTACTTC